The 14 T cell receptor beta chains below come from one sample, sequenced in a study of lymphopenia after photon versus proton radiotherapy. TCRdb's table, derived via immunoSEQ multiplex PCR, lists solely in-frame clones and lacks some. Of approximately 170,000 clones in the sample, around 85% were seen once. The material sequenced was peripheral blood, taken from a patient treated with photon-based radiotherapy. The receptors shown here come from a man between 45 and 60 years old with gastric cancer.

This clone was recorded a few times. This chain links TRBV7-9 with TRBJ1-2; a possible D gene is TRBD1 (5 bases). CDR1 is SEHNR, CDR2 FQNEAQ, per germline (reference sequence). The CDR3 extends over 14 amino acids. With 1 base removed from V and 3 bases from J, the gap between germline ends came to 9 bases. CDR3 protein: CASSLVGVDYGYTF. As DNA, the CDR3 is TGTGCCAGCAGCTTAGTAGGGGTCGACTATGGCTACACCTTC.

This clone turned up a few times. This sequence joins TRBV12-5 and TRBJ1-4; no clear D. Trimming removed 0 bases from V and 0 bases from J, with 8 bases in between. The germline V gene encodes CDR1 LGHNT and CDR2 FRNRAP. This CDR3 is built from 16 residues. CDR3 DNA sequence: TGTGCTAGTGGTTTGGTGGTGACTGCAACTAATGAAAAACTGTTTTTT. Translation: CASGLVVTATNEKLFF. Complete variable domain (other parts from reference TRBV12-5 and TRBJ1-4): DARVTQTPRHKVTEMGQEVTMRCQPILGHNTVFWYRQTMMQGLELLAYFRNRAPLDDSGMPKDRFSAEMPDATLATLKIQPSEPRDSAVYFCASGLVVTATNEKLFFGSGTQLSVL.

The genes are TRBV6-5 and TRBJ2-5; 11 nucleotides align to TRBD2. V lost 6 bases and J lost 2; bases outside the gene matches: 2. Germline CDR1 MNHEY, CDR2 SVGAGI. The CDR3 is 14 residues long. CDR3 DNA sequence: TGTGCCAGCAGACGACTAGCGGGACAAGAGACCCAGTACTTC. The encoded protein is CASRRLAGQETQYF.

The genes are TRBV11-3 and TRBJ2-1; 7 positions match TRBD1. The germline CDR1 and CDR2 sequences are SGHNT and YENEEA. V shed 5 bases and J 4 bases; nucleotides not matched to a gene: 8. This CDR3 contains 15 residues. The CDR3: CASSPRQGAYNEQFF. CDR3 in DNA: TGTGCCAGCAGCCCGAGACAGGGCGCTTACAATGAGCAGTTCTTC. Together with reference TRBV11-3 and TRBJ2-1, the CDR3 gives the full variable domain: EAGVVQSPRYKIIEKKQPVAFWCNPISGHNTLYWYLQNLGQGPELLIRYENEEAVDDSQLPKDRFSAERLKGVDSTLKIQPAELGDSAVYLCASSPRQGAYNEQFFGPGTRLTVL.

V is TRBV5-8 and J is TRBJ2-7, with TRBD2 matching 10 bases. Germline CDR1 SGHTS, CDR2 YDEGEE. The CDR3 runs to 14 residues. The V and J ends lost 3 bases and 7 bases, in that order; junction bases with no gene match: 7. The chain's CDR3 is CASSWRGLASEQYF. For the CDR3, the DNA is TGTGCCAGCAGCTGGAGGGGACTAGCGAGTGAGCAGTACTTC.

This chain uses TRBV11-2 with TRBJ2-7; 10 bases are a match to TRBD1. This CDR3 is 17 amino acids long. Germline CDR1 and CDR2: SGHAT and FQNNGV. Germline trimming cut 5 bases from V and 2 bases from J; bases unmatched to any gene: 12. In nucleotides, the CDR3 is TGTGCCAGCAGCCCCGGGACAGGGGTGGGTTACACCTACGAGCAGTACTTC. Translated: CASSPGTGVGYTYEQYF. The full variable domain, its missing parts supplied by reference TRBV11-2 and TRBJ2-7, is EAGVAQSPRYKIIEKRQSVAFWCNPISGHATLYWYQQILGQGPKLLIQFQNNGVVDDSQLPKDRFSAERLKGVDSTLKIQPAKLEDSAVYLCASSPGTGVGYTYEQYFGPGTRLTVT.

The chain uses TRBV10-1 and TRBJ2-2; unclear D gene. Trimming pared 7 bases from V and 0 bases from J, leaving 3 bases between. CDR3 length: 12 residues. From germline, CDR1 is WNHNN and CDR2 SYGVQD (reference sequence). In nucleotides, the CDR3 is TGCGCCAGCACCACGAACACCGGGGAGCTGTTTTTT. It specifies CASTTNTGELFF.

The chain links TRBV19 to TRBJ2-7; 12 bases are a match to TRBD2. The CDR3 totals 15 residues. V lost 4 bases to trimming and J lost 7 bases; unmatched junction nucleotides: 8. CDR1 is LNHDA, CDR2 SQIVND, per germline (reference sequence). CDR3 protein: CASSKPGTSGQEQYF. The CDR3 coding sequence is TGTGCCAGTAGTAAACCCGGGACTAGCGGGCAGGAGCAGTACTTC. Looking up the rest from reference TRBV19 and TRBJ2-7 gives the full variable domain: DGGITQSPKYLFRKEGQNVTLSCEQNLNHDAMYWYRQDPGQGLRLIYYSQIVNDFQKGDIAEGYSVSREKKESFPLTVTSAQKNPTAFYLCASSKPGTSGQEQYFGPGTRLTVT.

CDR3 bases: TGCAGCACTGTGGGACTAGCGGAACCCTACGAGCAGTACTTC. Its protein is CSTVGLAEPYEQYF. The V and J genes are TRBV29-1 and TRBJ2-7, with 11 bases aligning to TRBD2. The J segment lost 2 bases and the V segment lost 8 bases, leaving 8 bases of the junction unmatched. CDR3 size: 14 residues. Looked up from germline, CDR1 is SQVTM and CDR2 is ANQGSEA.

This clone was picked up one time. V is TRBV10-3 and J is TRBJ2-1, with D perhaps TRBD1 (6 bases). Trimming removed 7 bases from V and 4 bases from J, with 11 bases in between. CDR3 length: 13 amino acids. In germline, CDR1 is ENHRY, CDR2 SYGVKD. The CDR3 nucleotides are TGTGCCATCACTAAGGGACAATACAATGAGCAGTTCTTC. Amino acid sequence: CAITKGQYNEQFF.

The chain couples TRBV30 to TRBJ2-2; D not resolved. CDR1 is GTSNPN, CDR2 SVGIG, per germline (reference sequence). The V and J ends lost 0 bases and 8 bases respectively, with 10 bases between them. The CDR3 sequence is 13 residues long. CDR3 residues: CAWSVRVAGELFF. The CDR3 DNA reads as TGTGCCTGGAGTGTACGGGTGGCTGGGGAGCTGTTTTTT. The full variable domain, with the rest looked up from reference TRBV30 and TRBJ2-2, is SQTIHQWPATLVQPVGSPLSLECTVEGTSNPNLYWYRQAAGRGLQLLFYSVGIGQISSEVPQNLSASRPQDRQFILSSKKLLLSDSGFYLCAWSVRVAGELFFGEGSRLTVL.

This clone showed up just a few times. The rearrangement links TRBV19 to TRBJ1-5; 7 positions agree with TRBD1. Germline V gene data show CDR1 as LNHDA and CDR2 as SQIVND (reference sequence). The CDR3 is made up of 14 amino acids. V was pared by 4 bases and J by 6 bases, with 6 bases of the junction left unmatched. The CDR3 protein is CASSTRQGSQPQHF. In DNA form, the CDR3 reads TGTGCCAGTAGTACACGACAGGGAAGTCAGCCCCAGCATTTT.

The gene calls are TRBV27 and TRBJ1-1; TRBD1 might be the D (5 bases). The CDR3 has 14 amino acids. The germline V and J ends were trimmed by 1 base and 5 bases, with 11 bases remaining between them. Germline CDR1 reads MNHEY; CDR2 reads SMNVEV (reference sequence). The CDR3 spells CASSLLGEMTEAFF. The CDR3 nucleotides read TGTGCCAGCAGTTTATTGGGGGAGATGACTGAAGCTTTCTTT.

The gene calls are TRBV9 and TRBJ1-1; tentative D call: TRBD1 (6 bases). This CDR3 spans 15 amino acids. V dropped 3 bases and J dropped 6 bases, with 18 bases sitting between them. From germline, CDR1 is SGDLS and CDR2 YYNGEE. The CDR3 DNA reads TGTGCCAGCAGCGCAGCACAGGGTAAGAGGGCTGAAGCTTTCTTT. It codes for CASSAAQGKRAEAFF. The full variable domain, completed using reference TRBV9 and TRBJ1-1, is DSGVTQTPKHLITATGQRVTLRCSPRSGDLSVYWYQQSLDQGLQFLIQYYNGEERAKGNILERFSAQQFPDLHSELNLSSLELGDSALYFCASSAAQGKRAEAFFGQGTRLTVV.